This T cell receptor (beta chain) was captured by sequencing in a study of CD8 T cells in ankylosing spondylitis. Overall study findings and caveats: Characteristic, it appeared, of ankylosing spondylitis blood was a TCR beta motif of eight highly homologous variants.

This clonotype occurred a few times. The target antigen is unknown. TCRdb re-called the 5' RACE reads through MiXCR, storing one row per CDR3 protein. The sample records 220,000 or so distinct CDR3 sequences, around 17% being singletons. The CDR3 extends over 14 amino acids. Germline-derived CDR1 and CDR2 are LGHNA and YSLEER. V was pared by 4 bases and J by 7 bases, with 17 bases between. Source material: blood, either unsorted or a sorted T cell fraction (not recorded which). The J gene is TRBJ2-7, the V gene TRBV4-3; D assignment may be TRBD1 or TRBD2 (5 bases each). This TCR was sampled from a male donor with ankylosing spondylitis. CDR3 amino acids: CASSPTFGGMEQYF. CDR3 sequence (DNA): TGCGCCAGCAGCCCGACTTTTGGGGGTATGGAGCAGTACTTC.